This passage covers 28 T cell receptor beta chains from one sample sequenced in a study of T cells after yellow fever vaccination. TCRdb re-called the 5' RACE reads with MiXCR, one entry per CDR3 protein. The sample shows around 610,000 distinct CDR3 sequences, about 13% of them seen only once. The specimen was PBMCs, collected on the day of the yellow fever booster vaccination. These receptors were collected from a man aged 25 to 40 who received the YFV17D yellow fever vaccine.

This clonotype appeared a few times. This rearrangement joins TRBV18 to TRBJ2-7, with 9 bases that match TRBD2. Germline CDR1 and CDR2: KGHSH and LQKENI. Trimming cost V 3 bases and J 0 bases; bases outside gene matches: 6. There are 16 residues in the CDR3. CDR3 protein: CASSPIGGRASYEQYF. The CDR3 DNA follows: TGTGCCAGCTCACCCATTGGCGGGAGGGCCTCCTACGAGCAGTACTTC. Using reference TRBV18 and TRBJ2-7 for the parts outside the CDR3, the full variable domain is NAGVMQNPRHLVRRRGQEARLRCSPMKGHSHVYWYRQLPEEGLKFMVYLQKENIIDESGMPKERFSAEFPKEGPSILRIQQVVRGDSAAYFCASSPIGGRASYEQYFGPGTRLTVT.

The table lists this clonotype with a few counts. J is TRBJ2-1 and V is TRBV20-1, with D unresolved. The CDR3 covers 15 residues. The germline V and J ends were trimmed by 3 bases and 2 bases, with 14 bases remaining between them. Germline CDR1 DFQATT, CDR2 SNEGSKA (reference sequence). CDR3 loop: CSASDQQRAYNEQFF. The CDR3 region has the DNA TGCAGTGCTAGTGATCAGCAGCGAGCCTACAATGAGCAGTTCTTC.

This clonotype occurred a few times. The chain joins TRBV5-1 to TRBJ1-1; D is undetermined. The V gene lost 5 bases and the J gene lost 2 bases, with 19 bases spanning the gap. Germline V gene lookup returns CDR1 SGHRS and CDR2 YFSETQ. There are 16 residues in the CDR3. The CDR3 DNA follows: TGCGCCAGCAGTCCGCGGGTTGACCCCGGAAACACTGAAGCTTTCTTT. Translating it yields CASSPRVDPGNTEAFF.

V is TRBV5-5 and J is TRBJ2-5, with D unclear. Trimming took off 1 base at V and 5 bases at J, with 12 bases between the two ends. This CDR3 has 14 residues. From germline, CDR1 is SGHKS and CDR2 YYEKEE (reference sequence). The CDR3 is CASSLHMRPETQYF. CDR3 DNA: TGTGCCAGCAGCTTGCATATGCGTCCGGAGACCCAGTACTTC.

The chain combines TRBV5-4 with TRBJ2-5; tentative D call: TRBD2 (5 bases). Germline-derived CDR1 and CDR2 are SGHNT and YYREEE (reference sequence). This CDR3 has 15 amino acids. V lost 4 bases to trimming and J lost 4 bases, with 17 bases between them. The CDR3 loop is CASSGTYGGRETQYF. CDR3 nucleotides: TGTGCCAGCAGCGGAACCTACGGTGGGAGAGAGACCCAGTACTTC.

This clonotype came up a few times. The V call is TRBV29-1, the J call TRBJ1-2, with D perhaps matching TRBD1 (5 bases). V was shortened by 1 base and J by 4 bases, with 10 bases between the two germline ends. CDR1 and CDR2 (germline): SQVTM, ANQGSEA. This CDR3 has 13 residues. The CDR3: CSVEAQGPYGYTF. In DNA form, the CDR3 reads TGCAGCGTTGAAGCCCAGGGACCCTATGGCTACACCTTC.

With regard to this clonotype: A read error may produce the germline difference seen at one junction end. The chain uses TRBV15 and TRBJ2-7; TRBD1 is a possible D gene (5 bases). The germline V gene has CDR1 LNHNV and CDR2 YYDKDF (reference sequence). This CDR3 contains 15 residues. CDR3: CATSVTVQDSSEQYF. The CDR3 coding sequence is TGTGCCACCAGCGTGACAGTACAAGATTCCTCCGAGCAGTACTTC.

This clonotype was detected only a few times. The V call is TRBV18, the J call TRBJ1-2, with unresolved D. The CDR3 length is 16 residues. CDR1 KGHSH and CDR2 LQKENI come from the germline V gene. Deletions cut 4 bases from V and 8 bases from J, with 23 bases between. The DNA for the CDR3 is TGTGCCAGCTCACTTCACCGTTGGAATGTACTCGGCGGCTACACCTTC. It specifies CASSLHRWNVLGGYTF.

The sample holds a few counts of this clonotype. One junction end does not reproduce the germline sequence, and a read error may be involved. The chain is built from TRBV7-9 and TRBJ2-1; no clear D gene. The CDR3 runs to 14 residues. Germline V gene sequence: CDR1 SEHNR, CDR2 FQNEAQ (reference sequence). The CDR3 bases are TGTGCCAGCAGCTTAGATACCTATAGAAATGGGCAGTTCTTC. This translates into CASSLDTYRNGQFF.

There are a few counts of this clonotype. This chain joins TRBV11-2 and TRBJ2-2; D gene unclear. There are 16 residues in the CDR3. The V gene lost 7 bases and the J gene lost 2 bases, with 17 bases spanning the gap. Germline assignment: CDR1 SGHAT and CDR2 FQNNGV. CDR3 coding DNA: TGTGCCAGCACCCCCGGGCGGCTGGACAACACCGGGGAGCTGTTTTTT. As protein: CASTPGRLDNTGELFF.

This chain connects TRBV20-1 to TRBJ1-1, with D possibly matching TRBD1 (6 bases). Between the trimmed V and J ends, which lost 5 bases and 5 bases, there was a span of 18 bases. The CDR3 length is 14 residues. Germline CDR1 and CDR2: DFQATT and SNEGSKA (reference sequence). The CDR3 nucleotides are TGCAGTGCTCAAACAGGGTTCTGGAGAACTGAAGCTTTCTTT. It translates to CSAQTGFWRTEAFF.

The chain links TRBV7-2 to TRBJ2-1, with TRBD2 matching over 7 bases. Germline values: CDR1 SGHTA, CDR2 FQGNSA. The CDR3 contains 15 residues. V lost 5 bases, J lost 0 bases, and 4 bases stayed unmatched. CDR3: CASSPTSNSYNEQFF. CDR3 in DNA: TGTGCCAGCAGCCCGACTAGCAACTCCTACAATGAGCAGTTCTTC.

This clonotype came up a few times. The rearrangement joins TRBV5-4 to TRBJ2-3; tentative D call: TRBD2 (5 bases). The V end lost 4 bases, the J end lost 1 base, and 13 bases lay between the germline ends. The germline gives CDR1 SGHNT, CDR2 YYREEE (reference sequence). CDR3 length: 15 amino acids. CDR3 sequence (DNA): TGTGCCAGCAGCCGGTCCCTCGGGGGCACAGATACGCAGTATTTT. Translating gives CASSRSLGGTDTQYF.

This clonotype was counted between two and nine times. This chain uses TRBV15 with TRBJ2-1; the D is unclear. Germline V gene lookup returns CDR1 LNHNV and CDR2 YYDKDF (reference sequence). The ends were cut back, 5 bases at V and 2 bases at J, with 4 bases in the middle. The CDR3 is 12 amino acids. In DNA, the CDR3 is TGTGCCACCAGCCCCCCCTACAATGAGCAGTTCTTC. Its translation: CATSPPYNEQFF. The full variable domain, its missing parts supplied by reference TRBV15 and TRBJ2-1, is DAMVIQNPRYQVTQFGKPVTLSCSQTLNHNVMYWYQQKSSQAPKLLFHYYDKDFNNEADTPDNFQSRRPNTSFCFLDIRSPGLGDTAMYLCATSPPYNEQFFGPGTRLTVL.

The chain combines TRBV10-3 with TRBJ2-7; the D call may be TRBD1 or TRBD2 (5 bases each). The CDR3 runs to 14 residues. The germline V and J ends were trimmed by 7 bases and 2 bases, with 15 bases remaining between them. The germline gives CDR1 ENHRY, CDR2 SYGVKD. The CDR3 DNA follows: TGTGCCATCACCGCCGGGACGGGAACCTACGAGCAGTACTTC. This codes for CAITAGTGTYEQYF.

The chain has TRBV29-1 and TRBJ2-1; D is undetermined. This CDR3 has 13 residues. Germline CDR1 SQVTM, CDR2 ANQGSEA. V lost 3 bases and J 7 bases, leaving 13 bases between the germline ends. DNA for the CDR3: TGCAGCGTTGATGGCCTATTCTTAAATGAGCAGTTCTTC. Translated: CSVDGLFLNEQFF.

The chain carries TRBV15 and TRBJ2-7, with 8 bases that match TRBD2. With V trimmed by 1 base and J by 0 bases, 23 bases remained unmatched. This CDR3 contains 22 residues. The germline CDR1 and CDR2 sequences are LNHNV and YYDKDF (reference sequence). The CDR3 DNA follows: TGTGCCACCAGCAGAGTTACCCCCAAGATGGGATGGACGAGCGGGAGCTCCTACGAGCAGTACTTC. Protein: CATSRVTPKMGWTSGSSYEQYF.

Points on this clonotype: One end of the junction is discordant with germline, which a read error may explain. The chain is built from TRBV6-1 and TRBJ1-1; D is ambiguous. Per germline, CDR1 MNHNS and CDR2 SASEGT. This CDR3 has 13 amino acids. The chain's CDR3 is CPSSTISGTEAFF. DNA of the CDR3: TGTCCCAGCAGCACGATTTCGGGCACTGAAGCTTTCTTT.

The table lists this clonotype with a few counts. The junction differs from germline at one of its ends, possibly a read error. V gene TRBV12-3 or TRBV12-4 combines with J gene TRBJ2-2; D gene unclear. This CDR3 has 13 amino acids. The CDR3 region is CASILDNTGELFF. CDR3 bases: TGTGCCAGCATTTTAGATAACACCGGGGAGCTGTTTTTT.

In its sample, this clonotype was seen many times. This chain joins TRBV5-1 and TRBJ2-3; D is uncertain. Germline V gene data show CDR1 as SGHRS and CDR2 as YFSETQ. The CDR3 loop spans 12 amino acids. Trimming stripped 0 bases from V and 4 bases from J, with 3 bases between. CDR3 coding DNA: TGCGCCAGCAGCTTGGATGCAGATACGCAGTATTTT. Its protein product is CASSLDADTQYF.

This clonotype occurred many times. This chain uses TRBV7-8 with TRBJ2-1; D perhaps matches TRBD2 (5 bases). Germline V gene lookup returns CDR1 SGHVS and CDR2 FQNEAQ. V shed 2 bases and J shed 5 bases, with 16 bases lying between them. The CDR3 covers 16 residues. The CDR3, as DNA: TGTGCCAGCAGCTTAACGGGAACCCCCCTCGACAATGAGCAGTTCTTC. This encodes CASSLTGTPLDNEQFF.

The rearrangement joins TRBV24-1 to TRBJ2-1, with D possibly matching TRBD2 (6 bases). Germline values: CDR1 KGHDR, CDR2 SFDVKD. The CDR3 length is 15 residues. V gave up 4 bases and J gave up 6 bases, with 15 bases separating them. CDR3 protein: CATSDLTGAGNEQFF. As DNA, the CDR3 is TGTGCCACCAGTGACCTGACGGGAGCGGGCAATGAGCAGTTCTTC.

This chain connects TRBV20-1 to TRBJ2-1; 9 nucleotides agree with TRBD2. Per the germline V gene, CDR1 is DFQATT and CDR2 is SNEGSKA (reference sequence). The CDR3 has 16 amino acids. The V gene end was trimmed by 6 bases and the J gene end by 4 bases; junction bases not matched to a gene: 13. The CDR3 DNA is TGCAGTGCCAACCCGTCTAGCGGGAAGGGGTACAATGAGCAGTTCTTC. Residues: CSANPSSGKGYNEQFF.

The CDR3 DNA reads as TGCAGTGCTAGAGTCGTAGGGAATGAAAAACTGTTTTTT. Residues: CSARVVGNEKLFF. V gene TRBV20-1 combines with J gene TRBJ1-4; D remains unclear. Trimming cost V 1 base and J 5 bases, with 8 bases left between them. The germline V gene has CDR1 DFQATT and CDR2 SNEGSKA (reference sequence). The CDR3 sequence is 13 residues long.

This clonotype was found a few times. The chain uses TRBV7-6 and TRBJ2-2; D gene uncertain. This CDR3 comprises 14 residues. Germline V CDR1 and CDR2: SGHVS, FNYEAQ. V was trimmed by 5 bases and J by 7 bases, leaving 14 bases between them. CDR3 loop: CASSLDGRGGELFF. CDR3 nucleotides: TGTGCCAGCAGCCTCGACGGGCGCGGCGGGGAGCTGTTTTTT.

This clonotype appeared a few times. The chain uses TRBV9 and TRBJ2-6; no definite D call. Trimming shortened V by 2 bases and J by 0 bases, and 12 bases separated the two germline ends. CDR3 length: 17 residues. Germline CDR1 reads SGDLS; CDR2 reads YYNGEE. CDR3 residues: CASSVRHPNSGANVLTF. The CDR3 DNA is TGTGCCAGCAGCGTTCGGCACCCGAACTCTGGGGCCAACGTCCTGACTTTC.

This clonotype was observed many times. The J gene is TRBJ2-1, the V gene TRBV7-9; a weak D match, TRBD2 (6 bases). Germline CDR1 SEHNR, CDR2 FQNEAQ (reference sequence). The CDR3 has 14 residues. The V end lost 5 bases, the J end lost 6 bases, and 14 bases lay between the germline ends. Written as DNA, the CDR3 is TGTGCCAGCAGCCCATCAGGAGGGCTCAATGAGCAGTTCTTC. This translates into CASSPSGGLNEQFF. Full variable domain (missing parts from reference TRBV7-9 and TRBJ2-1): DTGVSQNPRHKITKRGQNVTFRCDPISEHNRLYWYRQTLGQGPEFLTYFQNEAQLEKSRLLSDRFSAERPKGSFSTLEIQRTEQGDSAMYLCASSPSGGLNEQFFGPGTRLTVL.

DNA of the CDR3: TGTGCCAGCAGCTTAGCTAGTCTGGGAGCCTACGAGCAGTACTTC. As protein: CASSLASLGAYEQYF. V usage is TRBV7-2 and J usage is TRBJ2-7, with a weak D call TRBD2 (5 bases). The CDR3 has 15 residues. Per the germline V gene, CDR1 is SGHTA and CDR2 is FQGNSA. V lost 0 bases and J 2 bases, leaving 11 bases between the germline ends.